This TCR beta chain was found in a study of Tregs in tolerant kidney transplant recipients. Study-level results: Biological reproducibility was not directly addressed in this study.

Clones were read by immunoSEQ multiplex PCR, and TCRdb kept only the in-frame ones, dropping some. This table holds 54,000 or so clones, over 80% found once. Of note for this clone: Its antigen is unknown. Other DNA sequences in the sample encode the same CDR3.

Mixed chimerism was transient after nonmyeloablative marrow transplants from related graft donors. Unstimulated Tregs (CD4+CD25+CD127-) and CD4+CD25- non-Tregs were sorted from PBMCs. The germline gives CDR1 SGHTA, CDR2 FQGNSA. Trimming took 1 base from V and 7 from J, leaving 17 bases between them. The CDR3 length is 16 residues. The TCR comes from a human patient who received a combined kidney and bone marrow transplant. Some T cells could come from the graft donor. The chain couples TRBV7-2 to TRBJ1-5; possible D gene TRBD1, 6 bases. The starting material was CD8+ T cells from blood (PBMCs), obtained 24 months after the transplant. CDR3 DNA sequence: TGTGCCAGCAGCTTAGTTGGCCAGGGGATGGGGCAGCCCCAGCATTTT. Translated: CASSLVGQGMGQPQHF.